The sample holds a few counts of the clone carrying this T cell receptor beta chain. TCRdb reprocessed the PCR reads via MiXCR. Found here are some 28,000 clones, 20% to 25% of them singletons; the top ten hold 39%. Thyroid surgery took place with no prior treatment in any patient. This record comes from a study of metastatic and nonmetastatic thyroid tumors. The germline V gene has CDR1 SGHTA and CDR2 FQGTGA. After removal of 5 bases from V and 8 bases from J, the junction contained 5 bases not matched to a gene. This CDR3 has 13 amino acids. The sequenced material came from blood. The chain joins TRBV7-3 to TRBJ1-2, with TRBD1 identical over 10 bases. The TCR originated in a female donor with papillary thyroid cancer or a benign thyroid nodule (not recorded which). Some clones in this sample may be carry-over from other donors' samples. CDR3 in amino acids: CASSPTGGRGYTF. The CDR3 DNA is TGTGCCAGCAGCCCGACAGGGGGCCGGGGCTACACCTTC.